What follows are 30 T cell receptor beta chains derived from one specimen sequenced in a study of blood T cell repertoires in COVID-19. Clones were sequenced by immunoSEQ multiplex PCR, and TCRdb holds only the in-frame ones, with some missing. This table holds about 64,000 clones, approximately 80% found once. What was sequenced was peripheral blood. The receptors derive from an older woman with acute or convalescent COVID-19.

The CDR3 reads CAISDAAYEQYF. The CDR3 DNA follows: TGTGCCATCAGTGATGCGGCCTACGAGCAGTACTTC. The gene calls are TRBV10-3 and TRBJ2-7, with unresolved D. CDR1 is ENHRY, CDR2 SYGVKD, per germline. V gave up 3 bases and J gave up 2 bases, with 5 bases separating them. The CDR3 is made up of 12 amino acids.

J is TRBJ2-7 and V is TRBV18; 9 bases are a match to TRBD1. V was pared by 3 bases and J by 4 bases, with 7 bases of the junction left unmatched. CDR1 is KGHSH, CDR2 LQKENI, per germline. This CDR3 is built from 15 residues. The CDR3 DNA reads as TGTGCCAGCTCACCCCTGGGACAGGGTCGATACGAGCAGTACTTC. As protein: CASSPLGQGRYEQYF.

The chain joins TRBV9 to TRBJ2-3, with a possible D match to TRBD2 (5 bases). Germline V lookup: CDR1 SGDLS, CDR2 YYNGEE. CDR3 length equals 14 residues. V lost 3 bases, J lost 6 bases, and 14 bases lay in between. CDR3: CASSGYTSRDTQYF. Written as DNA, the CDR3 is TGTGCCAGCAGCGGTTACACTAGTCGGGATACGCAGTATTTT.

V gene TRBV11-3 combines with J gene TRBJ2-1, with D tentatively TRBD1 (6 bases). This CDR3 region has 18 residues. Germline V gene lookup returns CDR1 SGHNT and CDR2 YENEEA. The ends were cut back, 5 bases at V and 0 bases at J, with 20 bases in the middle. The CDR3 DNA sequence: TGTGCCAGCAGCAATTCCCGCCGCAGGGGTAGCTCCTACAATGAGCAGTTCTTC. Residues: CASSNSRRRGSSYNEQFF.

This chain links TRBV19 with TRBJ1-2; possible D gene TRBD1, 5 bases. The CDR3 is made up of 15 amino acids. V was trimmed by 5 bases and J by 4 bases, leaving 17 bases between them. Germline values: CDR1 LNHDA, CDR2 SQIVND (reference sequence). The chain's CDR3 is CASSPRQKMPYGYTF. The CDR3 coding sequence is TGTGCCAGTAGTCCCCGACAGAAGATGCCCTATGGCTACACCTTC.

This chain uses TRBV2 with TRBJ2-3, with TRBD2 matching over 7 bases. CDR3 size: 13 residues. Germline V CDR1 and CDR2: SNHLY, FYNNEI. Trimming at V came to 8 bases and at J to 5 bases, leaving 7 bases not matched to a gene. CDR3 in DNA: TGTGCCAGCGGGGGGGATGGGTTAGATACGCAGTATTTT. This sequence encodes CASGGDGLDTQYF.

This clone was seen once. The chain recombines TRBV5-6 with TRBJ1-3; possible D gene TRBD1, 6 bases. With 5 bases removed from V and 7 bases from J, the gap between germline ends came to 10 bases. The CDR3 covers 12 residues. Per germline, CDR1 SGHDT and CDR2 YYEEEE. The CDR3 loop reads CASRGQGNTIYF. CDR3 nucleotides: TGTGCCAGCAGGGGTCAGGGGAACACCATATATTTT.

This clone was seen only a few times. This chain links TRBV29-1 with TRBJ1-2; a possible D gene is TRBD1 (6 bases). The V gene lost 5 bases and the J gene lost 4 bases, with 11 bases spanning the gap. Germline loops: CDR1 SQVTM, CDR2 ANQGSEA. This CDR3 comprises 12 residues. The CDR3 DNA sequence: TGCAGCGTTCGGGACACAGGCTATGGCTACACCTTC. It is translated as CSVRDTGYGYTF. Complete variable domain (other parts from reference TRBV29-1 and TRBJ1-2): SAVISQKPSRDICQRGTSLTIQCQVDSQVTMMFWYRQQPGQSLTLIATANQGSEATYESGFVIDKFPISRPNLTFSTLTVSNMSPEDSSIYLCSVRDTGYGYTFGSGTRLTVV.

This clone was seen a single time. This chain joins TRBV6-6 and TRBJ2-1; 11 positions match TRBD2. This CDR3 comprises 19 residues. Losses at the gene ends were 5 bases for V and 3 bases for J; bases not matched to a gene: 15. Germline V gene data show CDR1 as MNHNY and CDR2 as SVGAGI (reference sequence). The CDR3 nucleotides are TGTGCCAGCAGTCCGGGACTAGCGGACACTCCAAGAATCTACAATGAGCAGTTCTTC. This gives the protein CASSPGLADTPRIYNEQFF.

This clone appeared once. V usage is TRBV7-3 and J usage is TRBJ2-1, with a tentative D call TRBD2 (6 bases). This CDR3 is 14 amino acids long. V was trimmed by 4 bases and J by 8 bases, leaving 15 bases between them. Germline V gives CDR1 SGHTA, CDR2 FQGTGA. This CDR3 reads CASSYLGSRDEQFF. The CDR3 bases are TGTGCCAGCAGCTACCTCGGGAGCAGGGATGAGCAGTTCTTC.

This clone has just a few counts. The CDR3 DNA reads as TGTGCCAGCAGCCCCGGGACAGGGGGCCGTTTCGGGGAAAAACTGTTTTTT. This codes for CASSPGTGGRFGEKLFF. The genes are TRBV5-6 and TRBJ1-4; 12 nucleotides match TRBD1. Losses at the gene ends were 4 bases for V and 8 bases for J; bases not matched to a gene: 12. Germline CDR1 is SGHDT and CDR2 is YYEEEE. The CDR3 contains 17 residues.

The chain has TRBV5-5 and TRBJ2-2, with 7 bases lining up with TRBD1. Trimming cost V 4 bases and J 4 bases; bases outside gene matches: 7. The CDR3 consists of 15 residues. Germline assignment: CDR1 SGHKS and CDR2 YYEKEE (reference sequence). CDR3 region: CASSPTGDGTGELFF. For the CDR3, the DNA is TGTGCCAGCAGCCCCACAGGGGATGGCACCGGGGAGCTGTTTTTT.

The CDR3 loop is CASSPGLLNTDTQYF. The CDR3, as DNA: TGCGCCAGCAGCCCCGGACTTTTAAACACAGATACGCAGTATTTT. This rearrangement joins TRBV4-1 to TRBJ2-3; weak D call: TRBD2 (5 bases). V was cut by 4 bases and J by 2 bases, with 13 bases left in between. Germline V lookup: CDR1 MGHRA, CDR2 YSYEKL. This CDR3 comprises 15 residues.

The chain combines TRBV11-2 with TRBJ2-7; 8 nucleotides agree with TRBD2. Trimming removed 6 bases from V and 7 bases from J; junction bases left unmatched: 14. The germline CDR1 and CDR2 sequences are SGHAT and FQNNGV. CDR3 length: 15 residues. The CDR3 bases are TGTGCCAGCAGAGGGAAGGTCGCTCCGGGGGGGGAGCAGTACTTC. Protein: CASRGKVAPGGEQYF.

The chain carries TRBV7-9 and TRBJ2-5; no definite D call. V lost 9 bases, J lost 4 bases, and 18 bases lay in between. This CDR3 has 14 residues. The V gene's germline CDR1 is SEHNR and CDR2 FQNEAQ (reference sequence). The CDR3 is CASEEDPFSETQYF. CDR3 bases: TGTGCCAGTGAGGAAGACCCTTTTTCAGAGACCCAGTACTTC.

This rearrangement joins TRBV29-1 to TRBJ1-4; TRBD1 might be the D (6 bases). The CDR3 has 11 residues. V was clipped by 5 bases and J by 7 bases, with 8 bases between them. CDR1 SQVTM and CDR2 ANQGSEA come from the germline V gene. CDR3 sequence (DNA): TGCAGCGTTAGGGACATTGAAAAACTGTTTTTT. Its protein is CSVRDIEKLFF.

This clone came up once. The junction departs from the called germline gene at one end, perhaps through a read error. V is TRBV5-1 and J is TRBJ2-1; 15 bases align to TRBD2. In germline, CDR1 is SGHRS, CDR2 YFSETQ. The CDR3 spans 19 residues. CDR3 protein: CASTLGTSGGRVTYNEQFF. CDR3 coding DNA: TGCGCCAGCACCTTGGGGACTAGCGGGGGGAGGGTAACCTACAATGAGCAGTTCTTC.

This chain connects TRBV7-9 to TRBJ1-2; D not certain. The V end lost 6 bases, the J end lost 1 base, and 15 bases lay between the germline ends. The CDR3 sequence is 15 residues long. CDR1 SEHNR and CDR2 FQNEAQ come from the germline V gene (reference sequence). The CDR3 coding sequence is TGTGCCAGCAGACAGATGGACTCTTTTAACTATGGCTACACCTTC. Translation gives CASRQMDSFNYGYTF.

The chain employs TRBV4-1 and TRBJ2-7; 9 bases agree with TRBD1. The trim removed 1 base at V and 9 bases at J, leaving 7 bases unmatched. The CDR3 covers 14 residues. Germline CDR1 is MGHRA and CDR2 is YSYEKL. The CDR3 loop is CASSQVETGGSQYF. The CDR3 region has the DNA TGCGCCAGCAGCCAAGTCGAGACAGGGGGATCGCAGTACTTC.

This clone was seen a single time. This rearrangement joins TRBV5-6 to TRBJ1-2; the match to TRBD1 covers 8 bases. The length of the CDR3 is 14 residues. CDR1 is SGHDT and CDR2 is YYEEEE in the germline V gene. J gave up 2 bases and V 4 bases, and 4 bases lay outside the gene matches. The CDR3 loop is CASSPGQGNYGYTF. The DNA of the CDR3 is TGTGCCAGCAGCCCTGGACAGGGCAACTATGGCTACACCTTC.

The CDR3: CSVARGGTNTGELFF. DNA for the CDR3: TGCAGCGTTGCTAGGGGGGGGACGAACACCGGGGAGCTGTTTTTT. The chain has TRBV29-1 and TRBJ2-2; a possible D gene is TRBD2 (7 bases). Germline CDR1 reads SQVTM; CDR2 reads ANQGSEA. Trimming took 4 bases from V and 0 from J, leaving 12 bases between them. The CDR3 is 15 residues long.

The CDR3 bases are TGTGCCAGCAGTGAGTCTAGCGGGGGGGCGCAGATCTACGAGCAGTACTTC. As protein: CASSESSGGAQIYEQYF. The chain uses TRBV6-1 and TRBJ2-7, with 12 bases that match TRBD2. Germline V gives CDR1 MNHNS, CDR2 SASEGT. Unmatched junction bases numbered 9, after V lost 3 bases and J lost 3 bases. CDR3 size: 17 residues.

Concerning this clone itself: An end of the junction differs from the germline gene, which may be a read error. The chain employs TRBV6-5 and TRBJ2-3; TRBD2 might be the D (5 bases). Germline V CDR1 and CDR2: MNHEY, SVGAGI. This CDR3 is 15 amino acids long. The CDR3 spells CASSDSGSSTDTQYF. The DNA for the CDR3 is TGTGCCAGCAGTGACTCTGGGAGTAGCACAGATACGCAGTATTTT.

In this sample, this clone is medium-sized. The chain carries TRBV18 and TRBJ2-7, with 7 bases aligning to TRBD2. Germline loops: CDR1 KGHSH, CDR2 LQKENI. The J segment lost 8 bases and the V segment lost 3 bases, leaving 7 bases of the junction unmatched. The length of the CDR3 is 13 residues. The CDR3 region has the DNA TGTGCCAGCTCACCGGGGGGAGGGAACAAGCAGTACTTC. Residues: CASSPGGGNKQYF.

This clone appeared once. The genes are TRBV5-6 and TRBJ1-5; tentative D call: TRBD1 (5 bases). The CDR3 covers 16 residues. CDR1 SGHDT and CDR2 YYEEEE come from the germline V gene. V was trimmed by 0 bases and J by 0 bases, leaving 10 bases between them. CDR3 DNA sequence: TGTGCCAGCAGCTTGGCGGGGGGGTATAGCAATCAGCCCCAGCATTTT. Residues: CASSLAGGYSNQPQHF.

The chain employs TRBV5-6 and TRBJ2-3; TRBD1 matches 8 bases. CDR3 length: 15 amino acids. V was pared by 3 bases and J by 1 base, with 4 bases of the junction left unmatched. CDR1 is SGHDT and CDR2 is YYEEEE in the germline V gene. The CDR3 here is CASSSGQGRTDTQYF. The CDR3 coding sequence is TGTGCCAGCAGCTCTGGACAGGGCCGCACAGATACGCAGTATTTT.

This clone was seen just once. The chain joins TRBV9 to TRBJ2-1; the match to TRBD1 covers 7 bases. V lost 5 bases and J lost 4; bases outside the gene matches: 9. This CDR3 region has 15 residues. Per germline, CDR1 SGDLS and CDR2 YYNGEE. The DNA for the CDR3 is TGTGCCAGCAGTATACAGGGGTTACCTTACAATGAGCAGTTCTTC. Amino acids: CASSIQGLPYNEQFF.

DNA for the CDR3: TGTGCCAGCAGCTTAGCATGGGGGCCCGAGCAGTACTTC. This gives the protein CASSLAWGPEQYF. The gene calls are TRBV7-9 and TRBJ2-7, with D possibly being TRBD1 (6 bases). Per the germline V gene, CDR1 is SEHNR and CDR2 is FQNEAQ (reference sequence). The CDR3 loop spans 13 amino acids. V gave up 0 bases and J gave up 6 bases, with 9 bases separating them.

The chain links TRBV15 to TRBJ1-1, with D unresolved. Trimming cost V 8 bases and J 4 bases, with 17 bases left between them. The germline V gene encodes CDR1 LNHNV and CDR2 YYDKDF (reference sequence). The CDR3 sequence is 14 residues long. CDR3 nucleotides: TGTGCCACCTCCCGAGAGCGGGGAATCACTGAAGCTTTCTTT. It yields the protein CATSRERGITEAFF.

CDR3 in DNA: TGTGCCAGCTCACCAGGCAGCTCTGGAAACACCATATATTTT. This codes for CASSPGSSGNTIYF. The V and J genes are TRBV18 and TRBJ1-3; D is unclear. From germline, CDR1 is KGHSH and CDR2 LQKENI. V lost 2 bases and J lost 0, with 5 bases in between. The CDR3 has 14 residues. Full variable domain (remainder filled in from reference TRBV18 and TRBJ1-3): NAGVMQNPRHLVRRRGQEARLRCSPMKGHSHVYWYRQLPEEGLKFMVYLQKENIIDESGMPKERFSAEFPKEGPSILRIQQVVRGDSAAYFCASSPGSSGNTIYFGEGSWLTVV.